These 27 T cell receptor beta chains originate from one sample sequenced in a study of human T cells and chemical hapten exposure. Each CDR3 protein is one row after TCRdb ran MiXCR on the RACE reads. The sample contains about 41,000 distinct CDR3 sequences, about 4.8% of which appear only once. As to time point: healthy volunteer bleed at 2 weeks. The total RNA was obtained from whole blood that was not fractionated. The sequencing input was whole blood. These receptors all stem from a human donor in good health. Some clones in this sample may be carry-over from other donors' samples.

The V and J genes are TRBV2 and TRBJ2-7, with D possibly TRBD1 on 6 matching bases. The CDR3 extends over 14 amino acids. Trimming cost V 10 bases and J 0 bases, with 16 bases left between them. The germline CDR1 and CDR2 sequences are SNHLY and FYNNEI. This CDR3 is CAIMRTADSYEQYF. The CDR3 DNA is TGTGCCATTATGAGGACAGCTGACTCCTACGAGCAGTACTTC.

The chain carries TRBV28 and TRBJ2-4, with 8 bases fitting TRBD1. Trimming at V came to 2 bases and at J to 3 bases, leaving 9 bases not matched to a gene. The CDR3 totals 17 residues. CDR1 and CDR2 from the germline V gene are MDHEN and SYDVKM. In DNA form, the CDR3 reads TGTGCCAGCAGTTTAACCAGGGGGCGAGGGGTCAAAAACATTCAGTACTTC. It is translated as CASSLTRGRGVKNIQYF.

This clonotype was detected only a few times. The chain has TRBV20-1 and TRBJ2-3, with D unclear. Germline values: CDR1 DFQATT, CDR2 SNEGSKA (reference sequence). The CDR3 covers 15 residues. V shed 6 bases and J shed 0 bases, with 16 bases lying between them. In DNA form, the CDR3 reads TGCAGTGCCCCCCTACCAGCGACCAGCACAGATACGCAGTATTTT. As protein: CSAPLPATSTDTQYF.

At least ten counts were recorded for this clonotype. V and J are TRBV2 and TRBJ2-3; 11 bases match TRBD2. Germline CDR1 and CDR2: SNHLY and FYNNEI. The CDR3 spans 15 residues. Unmatched junction bases numbered 6, after V lost 8 bases and J lost 2 bases. DNA of the CDR3: TGTGCCAGCTGGGGACTAGCGGCAACCACAGATACGCAGTATTTT. Its translation is CASWGLAATTDTQYF.

This clonotype has a count of ten or more. This chain joins TRBV4-1 and TRBJ2-3; D unresolved. The germline gives CDR1 MGHRA, CDR2 YSYEKL. This CDR3 contains 16 residues. The germline V and J ends were trimmed by 4 bases and 2 bases, with 16 bases remaining between them. CDR3 in amino acids: CASSLLPAITTDTQYF. The CDR3 DNA is TGCGCCAGCAGCCTGCTCCCCGCAATAACCACAGATACGCAGTATTTT.

In this sample, this clonotype turned up a few times. The gene calls are TRBV5-1 and TRBJ2-3; no definite D call. V lost 0 bases, J lost 6 bases, and 14 bases lay in between. CDR3 length: 15 amino acids. The V gene's germline CDR1 is SGHRS and CDR2 YFSETQ. The CDR3 sequence is CASSLGPIGEDTQYF. CDR3 nucleotides: TGCGCCAGCAGCTTGGGCCCAATCGGAGAGGATACGCAGTATTTT.

This clonotype was found many times. The V gene is TRBV28, the J gene TRBJ1-5; TRBD1 aligns across 10 bases. The V gene end was trimmed by 6 bases and the J gene end by 7 bases; junction bases not matched to a gene: 12. Germline CDR1 MDHEN, CDR2 SYDVKM. The CDR3 is made up of 16 amino acids. CDR3 DNA: TGTGCCAGCAGGCGGCTAGTAGGGACAGGGGACCAGCCCCAGCATTTT. This gives the protein CASRRLVGTGDQPQHF.

Many counts were recorded for this clonotype. This chain connects TRBV6-5 to TRBJ1-6, with TRBD1 matching 12 bases. The trim removed 7 bases at V and 10 bases at J, leaving 11 bases unmatched. The CDR3 is 16 amino acids. The germline V gene encodes CDR1 MNHEY and CDR2 SVGAGI. CDR3 sequence reads: CASTGTGGAKGSPLHF. DNA for the CDR3: TGTGCCAGCACCGGGACAGGGGGCGCCAAGGGGTCACCCCTCCACTTT.

This clonotype showed up many times. An end of the junction does not agree with germline; a read error may underlie this. The chain employs TRBV12-3 or TRBV12-4 and TRBJ2-5; tentatively, D is TRBD2 (5 bases). This CDR3 contains 14 residues. The CDR3 loop is CASGPPSYHETQYF. CDR3 DNA: TGTGCCAGCGGTCCCCCTAGCTACCACGAGACCCAGTACTTC.

This clonotype was seen repeatedly, ten times or more. V and J are TRBV27 and TRBJ2-3; TRBD2 aligns across 13 bases. Germline-derived CDR1 and CDR2 are MNHEY and SMNVEV (reference sequence). The CDR3 consists of 15 residues. V trimming: 3 bases; J trimming: 4 bases; junction bases outside the gene matches: 1. The DNA for the CDR3 is TGTGCCAGCAGTTTGACTAGCGGGAGGTCAGATACGCAGTATTTT. Encoded protein: CASSLTSGRSDTQYF.

This CDR3 reads CASSLAGTGNQETQYF. The CDR3, as DNA: TGCGCCAGCAGCTTGGCCGGGACAGGGAACCAAGAGACCCAGTACTTC. V usage is TRBV5-1 and J usage is TRBJ2-5; 9 bases are a match to TRBD1. Germline-derived CDR1 and CDR2 are SGHRS and YFSETQ. V was pared by 0 bases and J by 0 bases, with 3 bases of the junction left unmatched. CDR3 size: 16 residues.

This clonotype came up many times. V is TRBV6-2 or TRBV6-3 and J is TRBJ2-7; D is unresolved. This CDR3 contains 14 residues. Per germline, CDR1 MNHEY and CDR2 SVGEGT. Trimming cost V 8 bases and J 3 bases, with 17 bases left between them. The CDR3: CASSSLNEVYEQYF. The DNA for the CDR3 is TGTGCCAGCTCAAGCCTAAACGAGGTCTACGAGCAGTACTTC.

This clonotype was picked up many times. The chain recombines TRBV7-9 with TRBJ1-2; no definite D call. Trimming took off 6 bases at V and 4 bases at J, with 12 bases between the two ends. The CDR3 contains 13 residues. Germline values: CDR1 SEHNR, CDR2 FQNEAQ (reference sequence). In nucleotides, the CDR3 is TGTGCCAGCAGGCCAGAAGCGGGCTATGGCTACACCTTC. Its translation: CASRPEAGYGYTF.

The sample holds many counts of this clonotype. V usage is TRBV3-1 and J usage is TRBJ2-3; D possibly corresponds to TRBD2 (6 bases). V was pared by 1 base and J by 5 bases, with 13 bases between. The CDR3 covers 15 residues. CDR1 is LGHDT, CDR2 YNNKEL, per germline (reference sequence). The CDR3 sequence is CASSQVGGTKDTQYF. Written as DNA, the CDR3 is TGTGCCAGCAGCCAAGTCGGCGGGACGAAAGATACGCAGTATTTT.

This clonotype was counted ten times or more. The rearrangement joins TRBV5-1 to TRBJ1-1; no reliable D call. With 2 bases removed from V and 1 base from J, the gap between germline ends came to 6 bases. CDR3 length: 13 residues. The germline V gene has CDR1 SGHRS and CDR2 YFSETQ. CDR3 residues: CASSLLWNTEAFF. The CDR3 DNA sequence: TGCGCCAGCAGCTTACTTTGGAACACTGAAGCTTTCTTT.

CDR3 protein: CASSLGQGKANTQYF. The CDR3 nucleotides are TGTGCCAGCAGCTTAGGTCAGGGAAAGGCAAATACGCAGTATTTT. V usage is TRBV11-2 and J usage is TRBJ2-3; a possible D gene is TRBD1 (5 bases). The CDR3 runs 15 residues. Per the germline V gene, CDR1 is SGHAT and CDR2 is FQNNGV. V was pared by 1 base and J by 7 bases, with 15 bases between.

Only a few counts were recorded for this clonotype. The rearrangement links TRBV11-1 to TRBJ1-5; unclear D gene. Per the germline V gene, CDR1 is SGHAT and CDR2 is FQDESV (reference sequence). V shed 1 base and J shed 3 bases, with 4 bases lying between them. This CDR3 spans 13 amino acids. The CDR3 region is CASSLGFNQPQHF. In DNA form, the CDR3 reads TGTGCCAGCAGCTTAGGGTTCAATCAGCCCCAGCATTTT.

This clonotype was seen ten or more times. The V gene is TRBV13, the J gene TRBJ2-7; possible D gene TRBD1, 5 bases. The CDR3 is made up of 13 amino acids. The germline V and J ends were trimmed by 4 bases and 3 bases, with 10 bases remaining between them. In germline, CDR1 is PRHDT, CDR2 FYEKMQ (reference sequence). The CDR3 DNA follows: TGTGCCAGCAGCTATCAGGGTCACTACGAGCAGTACTTC. It specifies CASSYQGHYEQYF.

The chain carries TRBV7-9 and TRBJ2-5; no clear D. Germline V gene data show CDR1 as SEHNR and CDR2 as FQNEAQ (reference sequence). The V gene lost 5 bases and the J gene lost 1 base, with 11 bases spanning the gap. This CDR3 has 14 amino acids. The CDR3: CASSPPLLQETQYF. CDR3 sequence (DNA): TGTGCCAGCAGCCCCCCCCTCCTCCAAGAGACCCAGTACTTC.

The sample holds many counts of this clonotype. The chain is built from TRBV11-1 and TRBJ2-3, with D possibly being TRBD2 (5 bases). V gave up 2 bases and J gave up 0 bases, with 9 bases separating them. The CDR3 is 15 amino acids. Germline V gene data show CDR1 as SGHAT and CDR2 as FQDESV (reference sequence). CDR3 protein: CASSLLAASTDTQYF. The CDR3 bases are TGTGCCAGCAGCTTACTAGCAGCCAGCACAGATACGCAGTATTTT. Using reference TRBV11-1 and TRBJ2-3 for the parts outside the CDR3, the full variable domain is EAEVAQSPRYKITEKSQAVAFWCDPISGHATLYWYRQILGQGPELLVQFQDESVVDDSQLPKDRFSAERLKGVDSTLKIQPAELGDSAMYLCASSLLAASTDTQYFGPGTRLTVL.

This clonotype has a count of ten or more. V usage is TRBV6-5 and J usage is TRBJ1-3; D is ambiguous. Looked up from germline, CDR1 is MNHEY and CDR2 is SVGAGI. The CDR3 spans 15 residues. V dropped 2 bases and J dropped 0 bases, with 8 bases sitting between them. The CDR3 nucleotides read TGTGCCAGCAGTTACGGAGCAGACTCTGGAAACACCATATATTTT. It is translated as CASSYGADSGNTIYF.

Only a few counts were recorded for this clonotype. V gene TRBV28 combines with J gene TRBJ2-1; no clear D gene. The CDR3 loop spans 10 amino acids. Deletions cut 5 bases from V and 8 bases from J, with 4 bases between. The germline CDR1 and CDR2 sequences are MDHEN and SYDVKM. CDR3 sequence reads: CASSQDEQFF. CDR3 sequence (DNA): TGTGCCAGCAGTCAAGATGAGCAGTTCTTC.

About this clonotype: This may stem from a read error, because a much larger clone lies one nucleotide away. The genes are TRBV18 and TRBJ2-5, with D hard to call. Between the trimmed V and J ends, which lost 1 base and 1 base, there was a span of 1 base. Germline V lookup: CDR1 KGHSH, CDR2 LQKENI. The CDR3 runs 12 residues. The CDR3 spells CASSPRQETQYF. The CDR3 DNA sequence: TGTGCCAGCTCACCACGCCAAGAGACCCAGTACTTC.

This clonotype was detected many times. V usage is TRBV29-1 and J usage is TRBJ1-2; tentatively, D is TRBD1 (5 bases). Between the trimmed V and J ends, which lost 1 base and 8 bases, there was a span of 11 bases. The CDR3 totals 12 residues. Germline V gene data show CDR1 as SQVTM and CDR2 as ANQGSEA. The CDR3 region is CSVEGGSGGYTF. In DNA form, the CDR3 reads TGCAGCGTTGAAGGGGGCTCGGGGGGCTACACCTTC. Complete variable domain (other parts from reference TRBV29-1 and TRBJ1-2): SAVISQKPSRDICQRGTSLTIQCQVDSQVTMMFWYRQQPGQSLTLIATANQGSEATYESGFVIDKFPISRPNLTFSTLTVSNMSPEDSSIYLCSVEGGSGGYTFGSGTRLTVV.

This clonotype was seen a few times. This sequence joins TRBV6-5 and TRBJ2-1; TRBD2 is a possible D gene (6 bases). From germline, CDR1 is MNHEY and CDR2 SVGAGI. There are 16 residues in the CDR3. V was clipped by 4 bases and J by 5 bases, with 18 bases between them. The CDR3 bases are TGTGCCAGCAGTTTCACTTACCCCGGGACTGACAATGAGCAGTTCTTC. Translation gives CASSFTYPGTDNEQFF.

This clonotype was observed at least ten times. The CDR3 DNA is TGTGCCAGCAGTCCGGGACAGGGCTCCTACAATGAGCAGTTCTTC. Protein sequence: CASSPGQGSYNEQFF. The chain joins TRBV27 to TRBJ2-1; TRBD1 agrees at 9 bases. This CDR3 contains 15 residues. Germline V CDR1 and CDR2: MNHEY, SMNVEV (reference sequence). V lost 5 bases, J lost 0 bases, and 2 bases stayed unmatched.

This clonotype turned up a few times. The V gene is TRBV29-1, the J gene TRBJ1-2, with D uncertain. This CDR3 is built from 13 residues. Trimming pared 0 bases from V and 4 bases from J, leaving 9 bases between. Germline V gene sequence: CDR1 SQVTM, CDR2 ANQGSEA. The CDR3 region is CSVEDRVPYGYTF. CDR3 DNA sequence: TGCAGCGTTGAAGATCGAGTGCCCTATGGCTACACCTTC.